This T cell receptor (beta chain) was recorded in a study of tumor T cells in aggressive B-cell lymphoma. The CDR3 has 12 residues. V was cut by 3 bases and J by 7 bases, with 10 bases left in between. CDR1 is MNHEY, CDR2 SVGAGI, per germline. Only in-frame clones appear in the TCRdb table, and some are missing; sequencing was by immunoSEQ multiplex PCR. Found here are around 8,400 clones, over 80% of them singletons; the top ten hold more than 5%. The receptor comes from an adult with diffuse large B cell lymphoma. The material sequenced was tumor tissue. The genes are TRBV6-5 and TRBJ2-7; the D gene is possibly TRBD1 (6 bases). The CDR3 DNA reads as TGTGCCAGCAGTTATGACCAGGGGGAGCAGTACTTC. This codes for CASSYDQGEQYF.